This entry describes one TCR beta chain. The sample is drawn from a study of control samples from healthy donors and cancer patients. Assay used: immunoSEQ multiplex PCR; TCRdb lists only in-frame clones, some missing. This table has 70,000 to 100,000 clones, about 90% appearing once. With V trimmed by 3 bases and J by 5 bases, 1 base remained unmatched. The CDR3 runs to 13 residues. Germline V gene lookup returns CDR1 SQVTM and CDR2 ANQGSEA. The TCR was taken from a woman in her sixties with head and neck cancer. Sequenced: PBMCs. The chain employs TRBV29-1 and TRBJ1-5; the match to TRBD1 covers 10 bases. The CDR3 nucleotides read TGCAGCGTTGAGACAGGGGGCGATCAGCCCCAGCATTTT. Its protein is CSVETGGDQPQHF.